Sequencing of this TCR beta chain was carried out in a study of response to subunit inactivated influenza vaccine. Study-wide results and limits: The authors suggested that every seasonal influenza vaccination recruits few new T cells.

TCRdb redid the calling of the RT-PCR reads with MiXCR, one entry per CDR3 protein. This sample has roughly 670,000 distinct CDR3 sequences, with 12% to 15% found just once. Note on this clonotype: As yet, its antigen is unknown. A read error is possible here, since a much larger clone lies one base away.

Looked up from germline, CDR1 is ENHRY and CDR2 is SYGVKD. The CDR3 is 15 amino acids. The sequence was collected from a middle-aged man who received an inactivated influenza vaccine. The chain is built from TRBV10-3 and TRBJ2-2; no firm D call. The sample here was PBMCs from blood, taken less than 15 days before vaccination. CDR3 residues: CAISGWLPNTVELFF. For the CDR3, the DNA is TGTGCCATCAGTGGGTGGCTCCCGAACACCGTGGAGCTGTTTTTT.